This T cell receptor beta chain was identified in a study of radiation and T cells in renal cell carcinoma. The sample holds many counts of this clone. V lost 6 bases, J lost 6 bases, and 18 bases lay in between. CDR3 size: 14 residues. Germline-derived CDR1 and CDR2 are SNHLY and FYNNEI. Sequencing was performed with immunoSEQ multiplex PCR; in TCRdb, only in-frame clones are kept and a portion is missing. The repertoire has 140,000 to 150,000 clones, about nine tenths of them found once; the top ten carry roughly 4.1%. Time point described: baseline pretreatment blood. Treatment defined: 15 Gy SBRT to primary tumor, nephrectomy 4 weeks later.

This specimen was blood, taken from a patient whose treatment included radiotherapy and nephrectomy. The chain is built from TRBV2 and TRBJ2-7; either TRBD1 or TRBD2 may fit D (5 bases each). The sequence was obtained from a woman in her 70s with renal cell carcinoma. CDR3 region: CASSRDAQLGEQYF. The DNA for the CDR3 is TGTGCCAGCAGCCGGGACGCCCAATTGGGCGAGCAGTACTTC.